This T cell receptor (beta chain) was sequenced in a study of blood T cell repertoires in COVID-19. Study as a whole: There were acute and convalescent COVID-19 samples, and they came from the United States, Italy and Spain. Sources were T cells, B-cell-depleted T cells, or PBMCs; the material itself was cDNA or gDNA.

Study processing details: Reference gene primers were amplified, and this amplification served to estimate nucleated cell counts. Using immunoSEQ multiplex PCR, the repertoire was profiled, and TCRdb retains in-frame clones only, with some absent. That table gives V, J and clone size, and the DNA gave D and trimming. The profile shows about 70,000 clones, approximately 79% of them singletons. This clone was picked up a small number of times. This CDR3 spans 14 amino acids. Germline values: CDR1 MNHNS, CDR2 SASEGT. V was pared by 1 base and J by 6 bases, with 7 bases between. The specimen sequenced was peripheral blood. The TCR was taken from a woman aged 55-70 years with acute or convalescent COVID-19. This chain connects TRBV6-1 to TRBJ1-6; no definite D call. DNA of the CDR3: TGTGCCAGCAGTGAAGGCGGCGGTAATTCACCCCTCCACTTT. Its protein is CASSEGGGNSPLHF.